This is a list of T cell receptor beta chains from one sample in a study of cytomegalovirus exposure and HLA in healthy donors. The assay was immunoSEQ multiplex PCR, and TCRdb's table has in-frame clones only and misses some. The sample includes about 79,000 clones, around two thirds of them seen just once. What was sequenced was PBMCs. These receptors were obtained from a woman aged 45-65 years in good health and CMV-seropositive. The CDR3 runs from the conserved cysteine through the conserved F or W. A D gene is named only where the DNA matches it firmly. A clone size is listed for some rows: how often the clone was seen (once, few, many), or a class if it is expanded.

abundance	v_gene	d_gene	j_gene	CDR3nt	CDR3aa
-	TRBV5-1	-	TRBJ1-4	TGCGCCAGCAGCCTCGGAGCAACTAATGAAAAACTGTTTTTT	CASSLGATNEKLFF
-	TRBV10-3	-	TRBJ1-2	TGTGCCATCAGTGAGTCGGAGGGTGCCTACTATGGCTACACCTTC	CAISESEGAYYGYTF
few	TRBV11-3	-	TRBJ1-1	TGTGCCAGCAGCCAGACTGGGAGTGAAGCTTTCTTT	CASSQTGSEAFF
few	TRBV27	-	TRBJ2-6	TGTGCCAGCTCCAAGCCCTCTGGGGCCAACGTCCTGACTTTC	CASSKPSGANVLTF
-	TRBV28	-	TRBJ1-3	TGTGCCAGCACCTTGGGATGGGGACTCTCTGGAAACACCATATATTTT	CASTLGWGLSGNTIYF
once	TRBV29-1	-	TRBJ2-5	TGCAGCGTTGAAGTAACAGGGTCGGAGACCCAGTACTTC	CSVEVTGSETQYF
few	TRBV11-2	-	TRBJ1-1	TGTGCCCACGGCGGGGGAGGGGACACTGAAGCTTTCTTT	CAHGGGGDTEAFF
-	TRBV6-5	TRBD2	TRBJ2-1	TGTGCCAGCAGTCTAGCGGCGGGGTGGTACAATGAGCAGTTCTTC	CASSLAAGWYNEQFF
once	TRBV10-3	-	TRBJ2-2	TGTGCCATCAGTGAGTCCCAGGGGACGGAGAACACCGGGGAGCTGTTTTTT	CAISESQGTENTGELFF
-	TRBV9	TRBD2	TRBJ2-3	TGTGCCAGCAGCGTAGTGACGGGGGGGGCCGATACGCAGTATTTT	CASSVVTGGADTQYF
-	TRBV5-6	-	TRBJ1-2	TGTGCCAGCAGCTTGGGACAGATTTATGGCTACACCTTC	CASSLGQIYGYTF
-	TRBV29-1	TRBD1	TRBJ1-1	TGCAGCGTCGGACAGGGGGACACTGAAGCTTTCTTT	CSVGQGDTEAFF
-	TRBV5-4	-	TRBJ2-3	TGTGCCAGCAGACCGGACAGACTTACAGATACGCAGTATTTT	CASRPDRLTDTQYF
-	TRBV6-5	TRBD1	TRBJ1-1	TGTGCCAGCAGCTCCCTCGCAGGGGGCTGGACTGAAGCTTTCTTT	CASSSLAGGWTEAFF
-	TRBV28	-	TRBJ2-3	TGTGCCAGCAGTAAACCCCAGGGAACAGATACGCAGTATTTT	CASSKPQGTDTQYF
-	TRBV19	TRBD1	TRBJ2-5	TGTGCCAGTAGTATCTCCGACAGGGTTGAAGAGCAGTACTTC	CASSISDRVEEQYF
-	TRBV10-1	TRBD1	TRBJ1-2	TGCGCCAGCAGTGAGGGGACAGGCGCTGGGCTGTATGGCTACACCTTC	CASSEGTGAGLYGYTF
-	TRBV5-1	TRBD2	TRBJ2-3	TGCGCCAGCAGCTTGGCTGCTAGCGGGGGGGTTGGAGATACGCAGTATTTT	CASSLAASGGVGDTQYF
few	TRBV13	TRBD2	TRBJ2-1	TGTGCCAGCAGCTTAGGGGCGACTAGCGGGGGAGGCGATGAGCAGTTCTTC	CASSLGATSGGGDEQFF
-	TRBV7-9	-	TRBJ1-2	TGTTCCAGCAGCCGACTCGGCTACACCTTC	CSSSRLGYTF
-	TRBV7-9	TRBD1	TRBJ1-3	TGTGCCAGCAGCTTCTCGACCGGGACAGGGGTTTGGGTTGGAAACACCATATATTTT	CASSFSTGTGVWVGNTIYF
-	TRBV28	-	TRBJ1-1	TGTGCCAGCAGTTTCGTCTTCACTGAAGCTTTCTTT	CASSFVFTEAFF
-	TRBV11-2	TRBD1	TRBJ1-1	TGTGCCAGCAGCGGCCGGGACAGGGTAGGGACCAATGAAGCTTTCTTT	CASSGRDRVGTNEAFF
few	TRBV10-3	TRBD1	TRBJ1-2	TGTGCCGGAGGTACCCGGACAGGGGGCGGCAGCTATGGCTACACCTTC	CAGGTRTGGGSYGYTF
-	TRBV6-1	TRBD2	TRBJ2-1	TGTGCCAGCAACTGGGGAGGCGGGGGGGCGAATGAGCAGTTCTTC	CASNWGGGGANEQFF
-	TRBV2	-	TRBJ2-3	TGTGCCAGCAGTGAATTGTACACAGATACGCAGTATTTT	CASSELYTDTQYF
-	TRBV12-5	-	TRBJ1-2	TGTGCTAGTGGTTTAGGCGCAGGTGGCTACACCTTC	CASGLGAGGYTF
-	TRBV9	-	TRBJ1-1	TGTGCCAGCCGCCCTGGTTTACAGGGACGGGGGAACACTGAAGCTTTCTTT	CASRPGLQGRGNTEAFF
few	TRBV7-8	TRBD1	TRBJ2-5	TGTGCCAGCAGCTTGAAAGACAGGGGGTCAGAGACCCAGTACTTC	CASSLKDRGSETQYF
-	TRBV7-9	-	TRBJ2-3	TGTTCCATCACCCTTCCAGGGGCGGGCACAGATACGCAGTATTTT	CSITLPGAGTDTQYF
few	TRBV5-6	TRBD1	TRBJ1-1	TGTGCCAGCAGCTTTCCTACAGGGGGTGACACTGAAGCTTTCTTT	CASSFPTGGDTEAFF
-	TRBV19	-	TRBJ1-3	TGTGCCAGTAGTATTTCGGGAAACACCATATATTTT	CASSISGNTIYF
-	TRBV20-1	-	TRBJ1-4	TGCAGTGCTTACGGGGAAAAACTGTTTTTT	CSAYGEKLFF
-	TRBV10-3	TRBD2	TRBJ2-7	TGTGCCATCAGGCCCGGGACTAGCGGGGATTACGAGCAGTACTTC	CAIRPGTSGDYEQYF
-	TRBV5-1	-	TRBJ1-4	TGCGCCAGCAGCCTGGGACGGGGTGGCCTAGCAACTAATGAAAAACTGTTTTTT	CASSLGRGGLATNEKLFF
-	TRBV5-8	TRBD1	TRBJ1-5	TGTGCCAGCAGCCCGGGACAGGGACTTGGACAGCCCCAGCATTTT	CASSPGQGLGQPQHF
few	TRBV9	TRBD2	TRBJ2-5	TGTGCCAGCAGCGCCGGGACTAGCATAATCCAAGAGACCCAGTACTTC	CASSAGTSIIQETQYF
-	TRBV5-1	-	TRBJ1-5	TGCGCCAGCAGCTTGGCAGGAGGGAATCAGCCCCAGCATTTT	CASSLAGGNQPQHF
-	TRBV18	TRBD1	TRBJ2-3	TGTGCCAGCTCACAAAGCCAGGGGGGCACAGATACGCAGTATTTT	CASSQSQGGTDTQYF
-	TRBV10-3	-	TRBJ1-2	TGTGCCATCAAACGGTCAGGGGACTATGGCTACACCTTC	CAIKRSGDYGYTF